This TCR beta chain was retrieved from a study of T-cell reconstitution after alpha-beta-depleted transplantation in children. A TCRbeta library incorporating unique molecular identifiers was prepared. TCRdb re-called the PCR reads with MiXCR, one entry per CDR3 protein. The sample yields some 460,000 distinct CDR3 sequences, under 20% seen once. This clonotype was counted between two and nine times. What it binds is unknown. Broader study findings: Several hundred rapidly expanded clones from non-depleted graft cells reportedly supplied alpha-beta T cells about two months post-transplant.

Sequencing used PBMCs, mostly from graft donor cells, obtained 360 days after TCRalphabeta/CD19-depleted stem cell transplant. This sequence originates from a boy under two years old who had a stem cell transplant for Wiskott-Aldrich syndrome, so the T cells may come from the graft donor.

The CDR3 region has the DNA TGCAGTGTCCAGGGGGGGAGGGAGACCCAGTACTTC. Its translation: CSVQGGRETQYF. The chain combines TRBV20-1 with TRBJ2-5, with D perhaps assigned TRBD1 or TRBD2 (7 bases each). This CDR3 spans 12 amino acids. Germline V gene data show CDR1 as DFQATT and CDR2 as SNEGSKA (reference sequence). The germline V and J ends were trimmed by 7 bases and 5 bases, with 14 bases remaining between them.